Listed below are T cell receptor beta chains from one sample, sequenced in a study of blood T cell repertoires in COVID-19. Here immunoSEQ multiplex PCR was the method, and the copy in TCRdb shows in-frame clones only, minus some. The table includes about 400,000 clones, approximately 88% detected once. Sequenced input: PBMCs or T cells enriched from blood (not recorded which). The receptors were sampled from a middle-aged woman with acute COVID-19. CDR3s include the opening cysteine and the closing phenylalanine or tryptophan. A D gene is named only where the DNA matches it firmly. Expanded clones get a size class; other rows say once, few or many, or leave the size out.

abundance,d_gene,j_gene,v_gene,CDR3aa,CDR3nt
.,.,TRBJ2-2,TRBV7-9,CASSITGWELFF,TGTGCCAGCAGCATAACAGGGTGGGAGCTGTTTTTT
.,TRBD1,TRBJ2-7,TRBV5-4,CASSLNVRGRDEQYF,TGTGCCAGCAGCTTGAACGTCAGGGGGCGCGACGAGCAGTACTTC
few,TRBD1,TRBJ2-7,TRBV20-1,CSASFGTGRDEQYF,TGCAGTGCTAGTTTTGGGACAGGGCGGGACGAGCAGTACTTC
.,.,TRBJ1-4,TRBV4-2,CASSQRLGQANEKLFF,TGTGCCAGCAGCCAACGGTTGGGGCAAGCTAATGAAAAACTGTTTTTT
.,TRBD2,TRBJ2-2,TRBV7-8,CASSSRAGAHTGELFF,TGTGCCAGCAGCTCAAGAGCGGGGGCACACACCGGGGAGCTGTTTTTT
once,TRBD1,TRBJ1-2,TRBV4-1,CASSQGTGGGYTF,TGCGCCAGCAGCCAAGGGACAGGGGGCGGCTACACCTTC
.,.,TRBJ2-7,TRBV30,CAWSVRQGSYEQYF,TGTGCCTGGAGTGTACGTCAGGGCTCCTACGAGCAGTACTTC
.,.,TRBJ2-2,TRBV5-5,CASSLTGTGELFF,TGTGCCAGCAGCCTCACAGGGACCGGGGAGCTGTTTTTT
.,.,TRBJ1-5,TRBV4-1,CASSQDWGVQPQHF,TGCGCCAGCAGCCAAGATTGGGGAGTCCAGCCCCAGCATTTT
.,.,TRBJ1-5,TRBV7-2,CASSLISGAGQPQHF,TGTGCCAGCAGCTTGATTTCAGGGGCTGGTCAGCCCCAGCATTTT
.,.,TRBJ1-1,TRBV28,CASIFSGAFGSEAFF,TGTGCCAGCATTTTCTCAGGGGCCTTTGGGTCTGAAGCTTTCTTT
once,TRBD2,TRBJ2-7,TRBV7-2,CASSSPSGGWSEQYF,TGTGCCAGCAGCTCACCTAGCGGGGGATGGAGCGAGCAGTACTTC
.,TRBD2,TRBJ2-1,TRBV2,CASSERLAGYNEQFF,TGTGCCAGCAGTGAGAGACTAGCGGGGTACAATGAGCAGTTCTTC
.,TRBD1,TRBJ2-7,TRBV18,CASSRDRVGQYF,TGTGCCAGCTCTCGGGACAGGGTAGGGCAGTACTTC
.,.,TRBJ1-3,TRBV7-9,CASSPMRFGNTIYF,TGTGCCAGCAGCCCTATGAGGTTTGGAAACACCATATATTTT
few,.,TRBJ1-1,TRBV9,CASSVATGNEAFF,TGTGCCAGCAGCGTGGCGACAGGCAATGAAGCTTTCTTT
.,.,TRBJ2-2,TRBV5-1,CASSTAPSRTGELFF,TGCGCCAGCAGCACAGCACCATCCAGGACCGGGGAGCTGTTTTTT
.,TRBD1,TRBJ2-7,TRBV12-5,CASGLATGTGFNEQYF,TGTGCTAGTGGTTTGGCGACCGGGACAGGGTTCAACGAGCAGTACTTC
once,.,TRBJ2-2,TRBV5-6,CASSLAGNTGELFF,TGTGCCAGCAGCTTGGCCGGGAACACCGGGGAGCTGTTTTTT
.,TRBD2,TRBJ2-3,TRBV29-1,CSVGMQGLAGRPTDTQYF,TGCAGCGTTGGGATGCAAGGTCTAGCGGGGAGACCAACAGATACGCAGTATTTT
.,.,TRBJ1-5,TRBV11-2,CASSLGTKNNQPQHF,TGTGCCAGCAGCTTAGGGACAAAAAACAATCAGCCCCAGCATTTT
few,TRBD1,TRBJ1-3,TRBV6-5,CASSYTGQNLGNTIYF,TGTGCCAGCAGTTACACGGGACAGAATCTGGGAAACACCATATATTTT
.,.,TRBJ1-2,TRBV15,CATSRAAGDYGYTF,TGTGCCACCAGCAGAGCGGCAGGGGACTATGGCTACACCTTC
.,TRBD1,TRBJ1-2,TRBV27,CASWTGHYGYTF,TGTGCCAGTTGGACAGGGCATTATGGCTACACCTTC
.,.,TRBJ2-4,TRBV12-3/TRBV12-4,CASRSPENIQYF,TGTGCCAGCAGATCCCCGGAAAACATTCAGTACTTC
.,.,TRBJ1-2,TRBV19,CASTRDTLYGYTF,TGTGCCAGTACACGGGACACCTTATATGGCTACACCTTC
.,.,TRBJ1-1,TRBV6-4,CASSENSNTEAFF,TGTGCCAGCAGTGAAAACTCTAATACTGAAGCTTTCTTT
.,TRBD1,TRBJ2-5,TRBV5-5,CASSSQGVETQYF,TGTGCCAGCAGCTCACAGGGGGTCGAGACCCAGTACTTC
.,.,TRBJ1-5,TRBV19,CASSMGGVYSNQPQHF,TGTGCCAGTAGTATGGGGGGAGTCTATAGCAATCAGCCCCAGCATTTT
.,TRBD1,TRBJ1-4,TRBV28,CASRQGNEKLFF,TGTGCCAGCCGACAGGGGAATGAAAAACTGTTTTTT
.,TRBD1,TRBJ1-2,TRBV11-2,CASSPPTGGDYGYTF,TGTGCCAGCAGCCCCCCGACAGGGGGGGACTATGGCTACACCTTC
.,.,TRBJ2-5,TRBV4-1,CASSQDRAQETQYF,TGCGCCAGCAGCCAAGACAGGGCTCAAGAGACCCAGTACTTC
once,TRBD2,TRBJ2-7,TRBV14,CASSQETSGGYEQYF,TGTGCCAGCAGCCAAGAAACTAGCGGGGGGTACGAGCAGTACTTC
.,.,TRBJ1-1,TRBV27,CASSLSPGNQGTEAFF,TGTGCCAGCAGTTTATCCCCGGGCAATCAGGGCACTGAAGCTTTCTTT
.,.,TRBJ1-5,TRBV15,CATQNDGTRGQPQHF,TGTGCCACCCAAAATGACGGGACTAGGGGCCAGCCCCAGCATTTT
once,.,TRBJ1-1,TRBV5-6,CASSSRTRRGTEAFF,TGTGCCAGCAGCTCCCGGACAAGAAGGGGCACTGAAGCTTTCTTT
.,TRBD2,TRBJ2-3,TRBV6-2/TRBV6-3,CASSRAGVRSTDTQYF,TGTGCCAGCAGCCGAGCGGGGGTAAGGAGCACAGATACGCAGTATTTT
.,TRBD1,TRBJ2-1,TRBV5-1,CASSLAATGRINEQFF,TGCGCCAGCAGCTTGGCCGCGACAGGGCGGATCAATGAGCAGTTCTTC
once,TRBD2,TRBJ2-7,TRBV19,CASSPLAGEQYF,TGTGCCAGTAGCCCACTAGCGGGGGAGCAGTACTTC
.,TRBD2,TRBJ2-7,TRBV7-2,CASSLGGGYEQYF,TGTGCCAGCAGCTTAGGGGGGGGATACGAGCAGTACTTC
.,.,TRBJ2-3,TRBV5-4,CASSLRIGGPSTDTQYF,TGTGCCAGCAGCTTGAGGATCGGGGGGCCTAGCACAGATACGCAGTATTTT
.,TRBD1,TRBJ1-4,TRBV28,CASSTGSLRKLFF,TGTGCCAGCTCGACAGGGTCTTTGAGAAAACTGTTTTTT
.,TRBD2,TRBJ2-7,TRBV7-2,CASSLRTSGAYEQYF,TGTGCCAGCAGCCTTAGGACTAGCGGGGCCTACGAGCAGTACTTC
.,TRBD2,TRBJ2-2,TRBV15,CATSRVGPAAGAGELFF,TGTGCCACCAGCAGAGTGGGCCCCGCGGCGGGGGCCGGGGAGCTGTTTTTT
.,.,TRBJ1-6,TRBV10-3,CAISSGDYNSPLHF,TGTGCCATCAGTTCAGGGGACTATAATTCACCCCTCCACTTT
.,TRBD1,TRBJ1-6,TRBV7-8,CASSLGTGKSYNSPLHF,TGTGCCAGCAGCTTAGGGACAGGGAAATCCTATAATTCACCCCTCCACTTT
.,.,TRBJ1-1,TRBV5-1,CASSLAWNTEAFF,TGCGCCAGCAGCTTGGCCTGGAACACTGAAGCTTTCTTT
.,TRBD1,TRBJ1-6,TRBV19,CASSVWDSLNSPLHF,TGTGCCAGTAGTGTCTGGGACAGTCTGAATTCACCCCTCCACTTT